Shown below are 8 T cell receptor beta chains from a single sample sequenced in a study of cytomegalovirus exposure and HLA in healthy donors. PCR used 60 Vbeta primers and 13 Jbeta primers. Clones were sequenced by immunoSEQ multiplex PCR, and TCRdb holds only the in-frame ones, with some missing. The sample yields 150,000 to 250,000 clones, approximately 79% seen once. The sample consisted of PBMCs. These receptors originate from a woman in her twenties or thirties in good health and CMV-seropositive.

The chain combines TRBV27 with TRBJ2-5; D is perhaps TRBD2 (6 bases). V was pared by 3 bases and J by 1 base, with 18 bases between. Per germline, CDR1 MNHEY and CDR2 SMNVEV (reference sequence). The CDR3 runs to 17 residues. Written as DNA, the CDR3 is TGTGCCAGCAGTTTCAGTGTGGGCGGGGTCCTCCAAGAGACCCAGTACTTC. It is translated as CASSFSVGGVLQETQYF.

Only one count was recorded for this clone. V is TRBV7-7 and J is TRBJ1-4, with D hard to call. This CDR3 contains 15 residues. The V end lost 1 base, the J end lost 0 bases, and 6 bases lay between the germline ends. Germline V gene data show CDR1 as SSHAT and CDR2 as FNYEAQ (reference sequence). CDR3 nucleotide sequence: TGTGCCAGCAGCTTAGGTCCGGCAACTAATGAAAAACTGTTTTTT. This translates into CASSLGPATNEKLFF.

The chain links TRBV5-1 to TRBJ2-2, with TRBD2 matching over 8 bases. CDR3 length equals 16 residues. J lost 10 bases, V lost 0 bases, and 11 bases had no gene match. Germline CDR1 is SGHRS and CDR2 is YFSETQ. CDR3 loop: CASSLETSATPEELFF. CDR3 DNA sequence: TGCGCCAGCAGCTTGGAGACTAGCGCCACTCCCGAGGAGCTGTTTTTT.

The rearrangement joins TRBV10-3 to TRBJ2-5, with 7 nucleotides matching TRBD2. This CDR3 has 16 residues. After removal of 2 bases from V and 5 bases from J, the junction contained 11 bases not matched to a gene. Germline CDR1 reads ENHRY; CDR2 reads SYGVKD. The CDR3 DNA is TGTGCCATCAGTGAGAGTACAGGCTGGGAGGGTGAGACCCAGTACTTC. This gives the protein CAISESTGWEGETQYF.

This clone was observed a few times. V usage is TRBV5-1 and J usage is TRBJ1-1; TRBD1 aligns across 11 bases. The J segment lost 4 bases and the V segment lost 0 bases, leaving 2 bases of the junction unmatched. The CDR3 runs 15 residues. Germline V gives CDR1 SGHRS, CDR2 YFSETQ. Here the CDR3 reads CASSLVGTGGTEAFF. The CDR3 DNA is TGCGCCAGCAGCTTGGTGGGGACAGGGGGCACTGAAGCTTTCTTT.

Remarks on this clone: One junction end disagrees with the germline gene, perhaps due to a read error. V usage is TRBV19 and J usage is TRBJ1-6, with D unclear. This CDR3 is 14 amino acids long. Germline assignment: CDR1 LNHDA and CDR2 SQIVND (reference sequence). The CDR3 DNA follows: TGTGCCTGTAGTGGTGAGTGGAGAAATTCACCCCTCCACTTT. It specifies CACSGEWRNSPLHF.

This chain links TRBV5-6 with TRBJ1-4; D uncertain. This CDR3 contains 14 residues. Trimming cost V 4 bases and J 8 bases, with 15 bases left between them. Looked up from germline, CDR1 is SGHDT and CDR2 is YYEEEE. This CDR3 reads CASSAGPKEEKLFF. For the CDR3, the DNA is TGTGCCAGCAGCGCGGGCCCTAAAGAGGAAAAACTGTTTTTT.

The chain links TRBV4-1 to TRBJ2-1; 11 bases match TRBD2. This CDR3 contains 15 residues. Germline V gene data show CDR1 as MGHRA and CDR2 as YSYEKL. Germline trimming cut 5 bases from V and 8 bases from J; bases unmatched to any gene: 8. The CDR3 nucleotides are TGCGCCAGCAGCTTTAGCGGGGGGGCCTTCGATGAGCAGTTCTTC. Translating it yields CASSFSGGAFDEQFF.